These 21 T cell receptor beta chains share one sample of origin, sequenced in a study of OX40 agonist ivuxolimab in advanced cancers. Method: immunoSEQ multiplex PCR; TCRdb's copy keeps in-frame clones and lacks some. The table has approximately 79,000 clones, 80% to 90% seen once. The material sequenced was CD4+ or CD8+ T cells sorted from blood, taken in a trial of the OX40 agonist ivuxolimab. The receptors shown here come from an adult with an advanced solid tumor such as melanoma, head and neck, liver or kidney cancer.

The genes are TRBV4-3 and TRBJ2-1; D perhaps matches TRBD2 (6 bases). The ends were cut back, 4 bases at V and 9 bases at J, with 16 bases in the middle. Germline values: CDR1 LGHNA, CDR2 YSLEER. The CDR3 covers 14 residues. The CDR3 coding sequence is TGCGCCAGCAGCCTTAACGACGGGAGCGGTGAGCAGTTCTTC. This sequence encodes CASSLNDGSGEQFF.

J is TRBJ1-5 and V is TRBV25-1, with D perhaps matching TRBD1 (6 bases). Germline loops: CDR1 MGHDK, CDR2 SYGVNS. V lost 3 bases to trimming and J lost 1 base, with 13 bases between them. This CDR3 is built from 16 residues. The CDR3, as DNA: TGTGCCAGCAGTGATACCAGGACAGTGAGCAATCAGCCCCAGCATTTT. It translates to CASSDTRTVSNQPQHF. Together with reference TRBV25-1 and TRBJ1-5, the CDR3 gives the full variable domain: EADIYQTPRYLVIGTGKKITLECSQTMGHDKMYWYQQDPGMELHLIHYSYGVNSTEKGDLSSESTVSRIRTEHFPLTLESARPSHTSQYLCASSDTRTVSNQPQHFGDGTRLSIL.

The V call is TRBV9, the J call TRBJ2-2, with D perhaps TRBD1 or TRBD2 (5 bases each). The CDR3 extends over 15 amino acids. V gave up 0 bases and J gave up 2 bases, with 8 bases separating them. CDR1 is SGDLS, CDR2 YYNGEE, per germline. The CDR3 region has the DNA TGTGCCAGCAGCGTAGTAGGGACCAACACCGGGGAGCTGTTTTTT. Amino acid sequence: CASSVVGTNTGELFF.

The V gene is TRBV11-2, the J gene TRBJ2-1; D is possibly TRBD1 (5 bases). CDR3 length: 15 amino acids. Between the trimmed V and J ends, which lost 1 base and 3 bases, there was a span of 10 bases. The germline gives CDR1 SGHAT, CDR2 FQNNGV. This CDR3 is CASSLGQGVYNEQFF. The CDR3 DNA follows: TGTGCCAGCAGCTTAGGTCAGGGCGTCTACAATGAGCAGTTCTTC.

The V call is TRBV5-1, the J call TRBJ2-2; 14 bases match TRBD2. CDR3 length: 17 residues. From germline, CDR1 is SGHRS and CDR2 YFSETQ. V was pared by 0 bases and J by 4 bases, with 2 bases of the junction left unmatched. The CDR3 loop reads CASSLGLAGGVTGELFF. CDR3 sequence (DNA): TGCGCCAGCAGCTTGGGACTAGCGGGAGGGGTCACCGGGGAGCTGTTTTTT.

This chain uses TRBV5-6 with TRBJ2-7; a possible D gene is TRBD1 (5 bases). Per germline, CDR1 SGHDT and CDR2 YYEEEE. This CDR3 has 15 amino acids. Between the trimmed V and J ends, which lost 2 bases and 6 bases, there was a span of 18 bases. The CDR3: CASSFSGNIAGEQYF. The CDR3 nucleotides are TGTGCCAGCAGCTTTTCAGGGAACATCGCTGGCGAGCAGTACTTC.

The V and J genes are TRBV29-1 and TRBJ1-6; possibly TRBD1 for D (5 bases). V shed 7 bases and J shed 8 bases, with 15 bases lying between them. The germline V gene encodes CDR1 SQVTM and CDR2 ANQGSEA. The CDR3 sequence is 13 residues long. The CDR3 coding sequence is TGCAGCGGGGCTCGGGACCGCGATTCACCCCTCCACTTT. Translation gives CSGARDRDSPLHF. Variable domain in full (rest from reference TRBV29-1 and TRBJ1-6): SAVISQKPSRDICQRGTSLTIQCQVDSQVTMMFWYRQQPGQSLTLIATANQGSEATYESGFVIDKFPISRPNLTFSTLTVSNMSPEDSSIYLCSGARDRDSPLHFGNGTRLTVT.

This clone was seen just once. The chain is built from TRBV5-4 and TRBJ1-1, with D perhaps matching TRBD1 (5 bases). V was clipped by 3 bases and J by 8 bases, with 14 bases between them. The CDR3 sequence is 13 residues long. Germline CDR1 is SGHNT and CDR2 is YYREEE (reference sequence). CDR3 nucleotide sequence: TGTGCCAGCAGCTCTCCGGGGCTCGGAGAAGCTTTCTTT. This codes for CASSSPGLGEAFF.

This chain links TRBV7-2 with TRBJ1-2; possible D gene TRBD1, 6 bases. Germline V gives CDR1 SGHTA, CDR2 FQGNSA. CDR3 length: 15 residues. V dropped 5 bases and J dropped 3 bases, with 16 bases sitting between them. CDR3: CASSPTGGGDYGYTF. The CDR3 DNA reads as TGTGCCAGCAGCCCTACCGGAGGGGGGGACTATGGCTACACCTTC.

The CDR3 region is CASRSTGNTEAFF. Written as DNA, the CDR3 is TGTGCCAGCAGGTCGACAGGGAACACTGAAGCTTTCTTT. This chain uses TRBV25-1 with TRBJ1-1, with D possibly matching TRBD1 (6 bases). This CDR3 is 13 amino acids long. CDR1 and CDR2 (germline): MGHDK, SYGVNS. With 6 bases removed from V and 1 base from J, the gap between germline ends came to 9 bases.

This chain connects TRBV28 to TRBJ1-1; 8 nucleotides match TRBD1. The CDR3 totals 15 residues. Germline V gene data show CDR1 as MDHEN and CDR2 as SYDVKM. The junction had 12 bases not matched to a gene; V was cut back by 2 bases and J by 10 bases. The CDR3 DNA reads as TGTGCCAGCAGTTTAATTGACAGGGGAGGGGGTGGAGCTTTCTTT. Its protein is CASSLIDRGGGGAFF.

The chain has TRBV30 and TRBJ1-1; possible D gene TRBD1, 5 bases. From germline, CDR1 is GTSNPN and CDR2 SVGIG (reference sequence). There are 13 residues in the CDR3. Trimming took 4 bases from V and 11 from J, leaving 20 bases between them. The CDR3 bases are TGTGCCTGGAACCCGATAATGGCAGGGCCGGCTTTCTTT. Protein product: CAWNPIMAGPAFF. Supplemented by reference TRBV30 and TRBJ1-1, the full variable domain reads SQTIHQWPATLVQPVGSPLSLECTVEGTSNPNLYWYRQAAGRGLQLLFYSVGIGQISSEVPQNLSASRPQDRQFILSSKKLLLSDSGFYLCAWNPIMAGPAFFGQGTRLTVV.

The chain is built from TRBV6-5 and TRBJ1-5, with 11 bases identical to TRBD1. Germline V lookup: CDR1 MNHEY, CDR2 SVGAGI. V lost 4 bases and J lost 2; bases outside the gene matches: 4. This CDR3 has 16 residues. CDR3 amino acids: CASSSDRGLRNQPQHF. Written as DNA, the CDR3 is TGTGCCAGCAGTTCGGACAGGGGGCTTCGCAATCAGCCCCAGCATTTT.

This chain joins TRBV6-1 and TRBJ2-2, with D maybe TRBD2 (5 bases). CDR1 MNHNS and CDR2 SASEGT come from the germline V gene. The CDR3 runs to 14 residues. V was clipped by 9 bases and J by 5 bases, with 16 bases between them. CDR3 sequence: CASTRERATGELFF. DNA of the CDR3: TGTGCCAGTACTAGGGAGAGGGCAACCGGGGAGCTGTTTTTT.

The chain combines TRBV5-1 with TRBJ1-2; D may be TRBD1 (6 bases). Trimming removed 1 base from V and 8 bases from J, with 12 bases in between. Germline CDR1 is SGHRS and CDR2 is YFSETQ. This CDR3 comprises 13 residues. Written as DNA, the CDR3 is TGCGCCAGCAGCTTGAACAGGGACGGAGGCTACACCTTC. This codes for CASSLNRDGGYTF.

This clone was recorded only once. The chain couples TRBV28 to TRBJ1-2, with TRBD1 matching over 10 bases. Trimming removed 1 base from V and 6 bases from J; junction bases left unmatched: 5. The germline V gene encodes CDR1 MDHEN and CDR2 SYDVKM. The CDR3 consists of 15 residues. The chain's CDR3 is CASSLFPTGGNGYTF. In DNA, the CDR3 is TGTGCCAGCAGTTTATTTCCGACAGGGGGCAATGGCTACACCTTC.

The CDR3 loop is CASSLSGPTGSGNTIYF. In nucleotides, the CDR3 is TGCGCCAGCAGCTTGAGCGGACCCACCGGCTCTGGAAACACCATATATTTT. The genes are TRBV5-1 and TRBJ1-3; D not certain. V was cut by 1 base and J by 0 bases, with 14 bases left in between. The CDR3 length is 17 residues. Germline V CDR1 and CDR2: SGHRS, YFSETQ.

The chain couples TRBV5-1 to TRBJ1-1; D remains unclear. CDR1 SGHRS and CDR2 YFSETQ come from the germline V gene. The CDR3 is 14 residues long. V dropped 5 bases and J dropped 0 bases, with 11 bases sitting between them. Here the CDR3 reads CASSDIGVNTEAFF. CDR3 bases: TGCGCCAGCAGTGACATTGGAGTGAACACTGAAGCTTTCTTT.

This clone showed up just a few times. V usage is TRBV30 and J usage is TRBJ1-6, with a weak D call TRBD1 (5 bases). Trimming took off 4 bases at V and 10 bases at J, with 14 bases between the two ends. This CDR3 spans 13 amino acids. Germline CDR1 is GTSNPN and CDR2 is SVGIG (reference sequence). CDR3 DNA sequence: TGTGCCTGGAAGCAGGGCGCCGGATCACCCCTCCACTTT. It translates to CAWKQGAGSPLHF.

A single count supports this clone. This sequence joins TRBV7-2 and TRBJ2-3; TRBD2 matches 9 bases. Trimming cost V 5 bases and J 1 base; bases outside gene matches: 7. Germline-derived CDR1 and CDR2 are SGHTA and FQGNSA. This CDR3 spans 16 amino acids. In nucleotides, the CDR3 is TGTGCCAGCAGCCTTAATAGCGGGAGTGGCACAGATACGCAGTATTTT. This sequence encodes CASSLNSGSGTDTQYF.

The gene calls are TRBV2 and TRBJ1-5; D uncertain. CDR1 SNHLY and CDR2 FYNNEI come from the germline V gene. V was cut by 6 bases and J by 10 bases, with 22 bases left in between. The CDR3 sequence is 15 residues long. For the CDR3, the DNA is TGTGCCAGCAGGGGTGGCAGCACGGGTCGGGGACCCCAGCATTTT. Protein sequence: CASRGGSTGRGPQHF.